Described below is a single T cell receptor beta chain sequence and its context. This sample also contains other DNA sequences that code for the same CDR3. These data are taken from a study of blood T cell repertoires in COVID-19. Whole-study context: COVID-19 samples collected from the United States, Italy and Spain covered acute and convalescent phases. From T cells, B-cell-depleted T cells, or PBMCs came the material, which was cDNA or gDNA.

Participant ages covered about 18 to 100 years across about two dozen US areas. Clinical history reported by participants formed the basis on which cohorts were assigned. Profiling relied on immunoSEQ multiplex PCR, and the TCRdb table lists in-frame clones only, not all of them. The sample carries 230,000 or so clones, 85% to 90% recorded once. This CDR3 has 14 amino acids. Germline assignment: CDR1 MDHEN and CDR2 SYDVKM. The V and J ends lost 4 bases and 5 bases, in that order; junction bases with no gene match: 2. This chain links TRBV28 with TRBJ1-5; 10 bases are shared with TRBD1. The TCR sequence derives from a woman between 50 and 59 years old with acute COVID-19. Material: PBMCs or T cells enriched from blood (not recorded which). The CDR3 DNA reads TGTGCCAGCAGTTCTGGACAGGGGGATCAGCCCCAGCATTTT. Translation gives CASSSGQGDQPQHF.